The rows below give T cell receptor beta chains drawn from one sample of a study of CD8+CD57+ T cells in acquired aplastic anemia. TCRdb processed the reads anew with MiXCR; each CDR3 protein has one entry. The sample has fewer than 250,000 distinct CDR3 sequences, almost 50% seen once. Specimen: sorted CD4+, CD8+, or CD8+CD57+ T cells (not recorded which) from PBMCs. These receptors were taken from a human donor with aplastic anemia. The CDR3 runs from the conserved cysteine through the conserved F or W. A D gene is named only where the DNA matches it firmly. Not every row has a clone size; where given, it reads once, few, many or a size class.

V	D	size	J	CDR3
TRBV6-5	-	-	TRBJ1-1	CASSYSPRTRMNTEAFF
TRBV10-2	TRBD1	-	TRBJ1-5	CASNAGTGLNQPQHF
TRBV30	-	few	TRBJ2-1	CAWVGRSYNEQFF
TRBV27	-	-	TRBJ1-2	CASSLKGIGYTF
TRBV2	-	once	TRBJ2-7	CASRGLPSYEQYF
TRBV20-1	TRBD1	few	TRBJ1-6	CSASQGQGLGSPLHF
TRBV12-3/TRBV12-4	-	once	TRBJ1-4	CASSTRGQKLFF
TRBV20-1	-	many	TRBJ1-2	CSARDARGEGGYTF
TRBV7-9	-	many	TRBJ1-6	CASSLARPGTGDDNSPLHF
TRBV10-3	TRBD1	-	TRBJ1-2	CAISESGGGDYGYTF
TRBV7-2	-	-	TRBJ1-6	CASSLVVRADSPLHF
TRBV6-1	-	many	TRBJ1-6	CASSWGRWDNSPLHF
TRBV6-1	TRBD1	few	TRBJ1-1	CASSEPPQGSITEAFF
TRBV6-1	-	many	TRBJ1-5	CASSDVLGVSNQPQHF
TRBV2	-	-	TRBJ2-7	CASRGKGGYEQYF
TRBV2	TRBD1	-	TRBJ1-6	CASNLGAGGLSPLHF
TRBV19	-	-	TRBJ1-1	CASSILGRNTEAFF
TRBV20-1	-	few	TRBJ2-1	CSARAQDNEQFF
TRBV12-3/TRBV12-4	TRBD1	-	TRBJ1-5	CASSWDRGRQPQHF
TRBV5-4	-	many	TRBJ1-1	CASSSGRVGEAFF
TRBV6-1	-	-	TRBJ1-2	CASSEGGSERYGYTF
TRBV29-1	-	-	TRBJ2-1	CSEAPAYNEQFF
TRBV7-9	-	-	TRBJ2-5	CASGLRTVQESQYF
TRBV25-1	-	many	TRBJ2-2	CASSELSRDTGELFF
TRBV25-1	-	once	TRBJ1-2	CASSEGTPNYGYTF
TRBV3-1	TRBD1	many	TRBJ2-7	CASSQQATGGYEQYF
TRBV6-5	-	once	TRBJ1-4	CASRKPERGEELFF
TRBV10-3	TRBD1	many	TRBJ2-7	CAISEEGQLSEQYF
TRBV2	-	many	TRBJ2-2	CASSTEGSSWELFF
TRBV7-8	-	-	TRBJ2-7	CASSLQGTNYEQYF
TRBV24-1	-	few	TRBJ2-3	CATSEPRGTDTQYF
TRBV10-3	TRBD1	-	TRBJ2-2	CAITRTGTGELFF
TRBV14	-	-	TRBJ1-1	CASSPLGGDTKAFF
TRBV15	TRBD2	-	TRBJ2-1	CATSRDASGRNNEQFF
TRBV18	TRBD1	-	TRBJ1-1	CASSPWTGGHTEAFF
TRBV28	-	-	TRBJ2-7	CASSLGGAGSYEQYF
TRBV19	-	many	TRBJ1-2	CASSMLGSYGYTF
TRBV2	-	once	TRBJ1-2	CASSIYLCSVGYLYRGRYGYTF
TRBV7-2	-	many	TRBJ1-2	CASSEGTGGDGYTF
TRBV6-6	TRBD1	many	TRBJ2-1	CASSLPERGLNEQFF
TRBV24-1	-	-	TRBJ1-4	CATSVAGANEKLFF
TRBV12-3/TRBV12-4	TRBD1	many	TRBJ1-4	CASSSGQAINEKLFF
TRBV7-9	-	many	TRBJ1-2	CASSLDQGDGYTF
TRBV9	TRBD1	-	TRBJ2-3	CASSVGGQGETDTQYF
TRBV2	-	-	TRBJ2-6	CASSVSGGANVLTF
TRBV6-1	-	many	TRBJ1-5	CASSEGGTRVHF
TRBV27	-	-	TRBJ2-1	CASSFQGGEQFF
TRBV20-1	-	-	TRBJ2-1	CSAAQGLHNEQFF
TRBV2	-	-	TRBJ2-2	CASSKTGRVGELFF
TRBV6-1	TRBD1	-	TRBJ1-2	CASSEHGTGLSIVSGYTF
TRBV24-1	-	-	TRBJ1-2	CATSGEGSYGYTF
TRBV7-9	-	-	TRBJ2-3	CASRDPRGATDTQYF
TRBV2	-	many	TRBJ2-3	CASEGREREDTQYF
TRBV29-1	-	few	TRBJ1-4	CSATGANEKLFF
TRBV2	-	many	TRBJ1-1	CATQGNTEAFF
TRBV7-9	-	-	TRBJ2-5	CASSFLGAGYQETQYF
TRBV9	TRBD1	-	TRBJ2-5	CASSFTGTEETQYF
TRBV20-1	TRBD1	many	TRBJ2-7	CSASLGQGYSYEQYF
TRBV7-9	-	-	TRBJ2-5	CASSLEGRLALQETQYF